Listed below are T cell receptor beta chains from one sample, sequenced in a study of blood T cells in healthy people across ages. Via MiXCR, TCRdb re-called the 5' RACE reads, giving one row per CDR3 protein. The sample has around 700,000 distinct CDR3 sequences, 20% to 25% seen once. These data were likewise used in another study, on T cells of mothers and their children.

Sequencing input: blood. All receptors derive from a boy between 10 and 17 years old in good health. CDR3s include the opening cysteine and the closing phenylalanine or tryptophan. Each record gives: D gene, clone size, J gene, V gene, CDR3 protein, CDR3 DNA. A D gene is named only where the DNA matches it firmly. Clone size is given for some rows only: seen once, a few or many times, or a class if the clone is expanded.

d_gene: .; abundance: few; j_gene: TRBJ2-7; v_gene: TRBV9; CDR3aa: CASSVDGNYEQYF; CDR3nt: TGTGCCAGCAGCGTTGACGGGAACTACGAGCAGTACTTC
d_gene: TRBD1; abundance: .; j_gene: TRBJ2-5; v_gene: TRBV6-1; CDR3aa: CASSPGQDDLQETQYF; CDR3nt: TGTGCCAGCAGTCCCGGACAGGATGACCTCCAAGAGACCCAGTACTTC
d_gene: .; abundance: .; j_gene: TRBJ2-7; v_gene: TRBV6-5; CDR3aa: CASSYSLNYEQYF; CDR3nt: TGTGCCAGCAGTTACAGTCTTAACTACGAGCAGTACTTC
d_gene: .; abundance: .; j_gene: TRBJ2-3; v_gene: TRBV10-3; CDR3aa: CAISAAGPVDTQYF; CDR3nt: TGTGCCATCAGTGCGGCGGGGCCTGTAGATACGCAGTATTTT
d_gene: .; abundance: few; j_gene: TRBJ2-1; v_gene: TRBV29-1; CDR3aa: CSGAQGQGQFF; CDR3nt: TGCAGCGGGGCCCAGGGGCAAGGGCAGTTCTTC
d_gene: TRBD2; abundance: .; j_gene: TRBJ2-3; v_gene: TRBV4-3; CDR3aa: CASSQDPLAGASTDTQYF; CDR3nt: TGCGCCAGCAGCCAAGACCCCTTAGCGGGGGCGAGCACAGATACGCAGTATTTT
d_gene: .; abundance: .; j_gene: TRBJ2-1; v_gene: TRBV2; CDR3aa: CASAAGGYEQFF; CDR3nt: TGTGCCAGCGCGGCTGGAGGGTATGAGCAGTTCTTC
d_gene: .; abundance: few; j_gene: TRBJ2-1; v_gene: TRBV6-2/TRBV6-3; CDR3aa: CASSLSEDQAGYNEQFF; CDR3nt: TGTGCCAGCAGCCTCTCTGAGGACCAGGCGGGATACAATGAGCAGTTCTTC
d_gene: TRBD2; abundance: few; j_gene: TRBJ2-1; v_gene: TRBV29-1; CDR3aa: CSVEVPASGGGIGEQFF; CDR3nt: TGCAGCGTTGAAGTCCCTGCTAGCGGGGGCGGTATTGGTGAGCAGTTCTTC
d_gene: .; abundance: few; j_gene: TRBJ2-5; v_gene: TRBV5-6; CDR3aa: CASSLGDTFPQETQYF; CDR3nt: TGTGCCAGCAGCTTGGGAGACACCTTCCCCCAAGAGACCCAGTACTTC
d_gene: .; abundance: .; j_gene: TRBJ1-5; v_gene: TRBV5-5; CDR3aa: CASSPGALSYSNQPQHF; CDR3nt: TGTGCCAGCAGCCCAGGGGCCCTCTCCTATAGCAATCAGCCCCAGCATTTT
d_gene: .; abundance: .; j_gene: TRBJ2-2; v_gene: TRBV7-2; CDR3aa: CASSPQGESTGELFF; CDR3nt: TGTGCCAGCAGCCCGCAGGGTGAAAGCACCGGGGAGCTGTTTTTT
d_gene: .; abundance: few; j_gene: TRBJ1-6; v_gene: TRBV7-2; CDR3aa: CASSLIQERLNSPLHF; CDR3nt: TGTGCCAGCAGTCTCATACAAGAGCGACTTAATTCACCCCTCCACTTT
d_gene: .; abundance: .; j_gene: TRBJ2-7; v_gene: TRBV9; CDR3aa: CASSVAWDMGYEQYF; CDR3nt: TGTGCCAGCAGCGTAGCTTGGGACATGGGCTACGAGCAGTACTTC
d_gene: .; abundance: few; j_gene: TRBJ1-1; v_gene: TRBV5-1; CDR3aa: CASSFSGATEAFF; CDR3nt: TGCGCCAGCAGCTTCTCAGGGGCCACTGAAGCTTTCTTT
d_gene: TRBD2; abundance: .; j_gene: TRBJ2-1; v_gene: TRBV20-1; CDR3aa: CSAREPAGVNNEQFF; CDR3nt: TGCAGTGCTAGAGAGCCAGCGGGAGTGAACAATGAGCAGTTCTTC
d_gene: .; abundance: few; j_gene: TRBJ2-3; v_gene: TRBV7-3; CDR3aa: CASSLTGVESTDTQYF; CDR3nt: TGTGCCAGCAGCTTAACCGGGGTCGAGAGCACAGATACGCAGTATTTT
d_gene: .; abundance: .; j_gene: TRBJ2-1; v_gene: TRBV29-1; CDR3aa: CSVEWAGPDEQLF; CDR3nt: TGCAGCGTTGAATGGGCGGGTCCGGATGAGCAGCTCTTC
d_gene: .; abundance: few; j_gene: TRBJ2-4; v_gene: TRBV20-1; CDR3aa: CSARYTAGPQGIQYF; CDR3nt: TGCAGTGCCAGATATACTGCCGGGCCCCAGGGCATTCAGTACTTC
d_gene: TRBD1; abundance: .; j_gene: TRBJ2-1; v_gene: TRBV7-3; CDR3aa: CASSSRDRGLDEQFF; CDR3nt: TGTGCCAGCAGCTCCCGGGACAGGGGGCTTGATGAGCAGTTCTTC
d_gene: .; abundance: few; j_gene: TRBJ1-2; v_gene: TRBV12-3/TRBV12-4; CDR3aa: CASRGAYYGYTF; CDR3nt: TGTGCCAGCAGGGGGGCCTACTATGGCTACACCTTC
d_gene: TRBD2; abundance: .; j_gene: TRBJ2-3; v_gene: TRBV28; CDR3aa: CASSLPLSGGVSTDTQYF; CDR3nt: TGTGCCAGCAGTTTACCTCTTAGCGGGGGGGTTAGCACAGATACGCAGTATTTT
d_gene: .; abundance: few; j_gene: TRBJ1-6; v_gene: TRBV25-1; CDR3aa: CASSDGVDRPYNSPLHF; CDR3nt: TGTGCCAGCAGTGATGGGGTCGACAGGCCTTATAATTCACCCCTCCACTTT
d_gene: .; abundance: .; j_gene: TRBJ2-5; v_gene: TRBV11-2; CDR3aa: CASSLDGGGRGETQYF; CDR3nt: TGTGCCAGCAGCTTAGATGGTGGGGGTCGCGGAGAGACCCAGTACTTC
d_gene: .; abundance: .; j_gene: TRBJ2-7; v_gene: TRBV28; CDR3aa: CASSLLGPAAYEQYF; CDR3nt: TGTGCCAGCAGTTTATTAGGACCAGCGGCCTACGAGCAGTACTTC
d_gene: .; abundance: .; j_gene: TRBJ1-5; v_gene: TRBV14; CDR3aa: CASGQEGRNQPQHF; CDR3nt: TGTGCCAGCGGCCAAGAGGGCAGAAATCAGCCCCAGCATTTT
d_gene: .; abundance: .; j_gene: TRBJ2-5; v_gene: TRBV10-1; CDR3aa: CASSASREETQYF; CDR3nt: TGCGCCAGCAGTGCCTCCCGGGAAGAGACCCAGTACTTC
d_gene: .; abundance: few; j_gene: TRBJ2-7; v_gene: TRBV28; CDR3aa: CASSTGRLGEQYF; CDR3nt: TGTGCCAGCAGTACAGGGAGGCTGGGCGAGCAGTACTTC
d_gene: .; abundance: .; j_gene: TRBJ1-1; v_gene: TRBV2; CDR3aa: CASRGGGRNTEAFF; CDR3nt: TGTGCCAGCAGGGGGGGAGGACGTAACACTGAAGCTTTCTTT
d_gene: .; abundance: .; j_gene: TRBJ1-1; v_gene: TRBV20-1; CDR3aa: CSAHMAGQRNTEAFF; CDR3nt: TGCAGTGCCCACATGGCAGGGCAGAGGAACACTGAAGCTTTCTTT
d_gene: .; abundance: many; j_gene: TRBJ2-5; v_gene: TRBV3-1; CDR3aa: CASSQQRGAGVETQYF; CDR3nt: TGTGCCAGCAGCCAACAGCGAGGTGCAGGGGTCGAGACCCAGTACTTC
d_gene: .; abundance: .; j_gene: TRBJ2-1; v_gene: TRBV13; CDR3aa: CASSFGGPGYNEQFF; CDR3nt: TGTGCCAGCAGCTTTGGGGGGCCCGGCTACAATGAGCAGTTCTTC